Detailed here is one T cell receptor beta chain. This sample stems from a study of blood T cell repertoires in COVID-19. Study information: PBMCs, B-cell-depleted T cells, or T cells provided the cDNA or gDNA that made up the material.

Germline CDR1 SGHDT, CDR2 YYEEEE. The V end lost 4 bases, the J end lost 8 bases, and 12 bases lay between the germline ends. CDR3 size: 12 residues. Per the authors' pipeline: Cell counts per sample came from amplifying reference gene primers. Assay used: immunoSEQ multiplex PCR; TCRdb lists only in-frame clones, some missing. V and J calls plus clone size are reproduced from that table; the DNA served to infer D and trimming. Of around 300,000 clones in the sample, approximately 85% were seen once. The rearrangement links TRBV5-6 to TRBJ1-2; D unclear. This clonotype originated in a human donor in a cohort sampled during active COVID-19. The specimen was peripheral blood. The CDR3 protein is CASSLRGGGYTF. The CDR3 coding sequence is TGTGCCAGCAGCCTTCGCGGAGGCGGCTACACCTTC.